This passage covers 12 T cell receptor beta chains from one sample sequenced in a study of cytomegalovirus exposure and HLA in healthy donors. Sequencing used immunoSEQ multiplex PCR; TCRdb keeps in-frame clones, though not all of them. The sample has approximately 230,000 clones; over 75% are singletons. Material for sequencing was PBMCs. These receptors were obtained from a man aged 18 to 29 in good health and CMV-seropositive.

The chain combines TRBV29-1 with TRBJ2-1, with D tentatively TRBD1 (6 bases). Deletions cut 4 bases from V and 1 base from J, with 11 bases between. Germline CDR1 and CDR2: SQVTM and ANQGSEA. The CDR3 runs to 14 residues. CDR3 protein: CSVVQGWSYNEQFF. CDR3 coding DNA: TGCAGCGTTGTACAGGGCTGGTCCTACAATGAGCAGTTCTTC.

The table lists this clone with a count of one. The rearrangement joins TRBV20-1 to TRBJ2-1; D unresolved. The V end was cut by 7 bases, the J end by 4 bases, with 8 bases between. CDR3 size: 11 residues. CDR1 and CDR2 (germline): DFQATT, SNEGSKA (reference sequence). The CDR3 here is CSGVGYNEQFF. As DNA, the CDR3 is TGCAGTGGGGTGGGGTACAATGAGCAGTTCTTC.

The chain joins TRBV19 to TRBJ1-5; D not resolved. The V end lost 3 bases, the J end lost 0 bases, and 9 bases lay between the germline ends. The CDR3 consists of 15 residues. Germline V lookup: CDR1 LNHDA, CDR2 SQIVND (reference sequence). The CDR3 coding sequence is TGTGCCAGTAGTATCTGGCTACATAGCAATCAGCCCCAGCATTTT. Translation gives CASSIWLHSNQPQHF.

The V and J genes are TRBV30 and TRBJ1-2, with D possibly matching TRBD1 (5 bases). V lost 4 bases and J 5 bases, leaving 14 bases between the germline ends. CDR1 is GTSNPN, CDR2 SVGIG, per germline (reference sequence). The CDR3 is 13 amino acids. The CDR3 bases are TGTGCCTGGAAGGTGGGGCCAACTTATGGCTACACCTTC. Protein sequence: CAWKVGPTYGYTF.

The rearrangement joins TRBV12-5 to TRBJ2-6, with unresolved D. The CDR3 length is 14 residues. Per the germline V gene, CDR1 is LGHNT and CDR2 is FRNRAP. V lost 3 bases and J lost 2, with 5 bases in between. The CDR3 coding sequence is TGTGCTAGTGGTTTCATCGCTGGGGCCAACGTCCTGACTTTC. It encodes CASGFIAGANVLTF.

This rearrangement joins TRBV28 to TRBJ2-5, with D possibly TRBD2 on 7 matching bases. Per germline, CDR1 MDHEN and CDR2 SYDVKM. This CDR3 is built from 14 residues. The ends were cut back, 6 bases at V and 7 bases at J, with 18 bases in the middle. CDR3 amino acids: CASSPGGAARTQYF. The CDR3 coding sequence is TGTGCCAGCAGCCCTGGGGGGGCCGCGCGGACCCAGTACTTC. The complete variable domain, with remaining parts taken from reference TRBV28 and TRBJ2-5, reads DVKVTQSSRYLVKRTGEKVFLECVQDMDHENMFWYRQDPGLGLRLIYFSYDVKMKEKGDIPEGYSVSREKKERFSLILESASTNQTSMYLCASSPGGAARTQYFGPGTRLLVL.

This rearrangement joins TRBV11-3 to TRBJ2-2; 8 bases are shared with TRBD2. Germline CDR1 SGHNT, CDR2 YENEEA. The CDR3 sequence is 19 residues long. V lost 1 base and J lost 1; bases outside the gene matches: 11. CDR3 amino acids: CASSLVPGLLAENTGELFF. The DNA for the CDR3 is TGTGCCAGCAGCTTAGTCCCAGGATTACTAGCGGAGAACACCGGGGAGCTGTTTTTT.

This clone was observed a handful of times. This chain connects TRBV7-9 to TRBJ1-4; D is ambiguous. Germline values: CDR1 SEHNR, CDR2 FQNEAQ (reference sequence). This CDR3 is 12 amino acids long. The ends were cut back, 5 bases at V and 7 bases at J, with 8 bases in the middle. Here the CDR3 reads CASSGSGEKLFF. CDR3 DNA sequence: TGTGCCAGCAGCGGGTCTGGTGAAAAACTGTTTTTT. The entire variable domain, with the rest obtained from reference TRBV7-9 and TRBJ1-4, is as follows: DTGVSQNPRHKITKRGQNVTFRCDPISEHNRLYWYRQTLGQGPEFLTYFQNEAQLEKSRLLSDRFSAERPKGSFSTLEIQRTEQGDSAMYLCASSGSGEKLFFGSGTQLSVL.

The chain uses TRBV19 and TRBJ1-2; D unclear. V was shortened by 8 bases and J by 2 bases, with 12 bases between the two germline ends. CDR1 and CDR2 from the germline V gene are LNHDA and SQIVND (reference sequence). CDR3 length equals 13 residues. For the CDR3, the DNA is TGTGCCAGTCGATATCAGAAAAACTATGGCTACACCTTC. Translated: CASRYQKNYGYTF.

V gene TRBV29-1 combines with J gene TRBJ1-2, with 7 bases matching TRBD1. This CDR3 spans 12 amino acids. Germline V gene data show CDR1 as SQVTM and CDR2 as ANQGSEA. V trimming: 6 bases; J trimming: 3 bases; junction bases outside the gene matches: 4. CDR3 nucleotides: TGCAGCGTCCGGACAGGAGACTATGGCTACACCTTC. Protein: CSVRTGDYGYTF.

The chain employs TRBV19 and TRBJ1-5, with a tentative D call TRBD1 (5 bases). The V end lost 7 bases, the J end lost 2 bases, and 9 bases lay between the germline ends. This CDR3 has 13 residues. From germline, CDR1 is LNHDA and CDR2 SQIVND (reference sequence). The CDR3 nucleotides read TGTGCCAGTAAAAAGGGACGCAATCAGCCCCAGCATTTT. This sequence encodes CASKKGRNQPQHF.

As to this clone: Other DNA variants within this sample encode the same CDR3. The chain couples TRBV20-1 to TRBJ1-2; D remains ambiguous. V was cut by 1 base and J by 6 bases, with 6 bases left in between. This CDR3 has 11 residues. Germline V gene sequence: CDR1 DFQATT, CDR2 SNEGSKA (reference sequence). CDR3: CSARVGDGYTF. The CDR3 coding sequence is TGCAGTGCTAGAGTTGGGGATGGCTACACCTTC.